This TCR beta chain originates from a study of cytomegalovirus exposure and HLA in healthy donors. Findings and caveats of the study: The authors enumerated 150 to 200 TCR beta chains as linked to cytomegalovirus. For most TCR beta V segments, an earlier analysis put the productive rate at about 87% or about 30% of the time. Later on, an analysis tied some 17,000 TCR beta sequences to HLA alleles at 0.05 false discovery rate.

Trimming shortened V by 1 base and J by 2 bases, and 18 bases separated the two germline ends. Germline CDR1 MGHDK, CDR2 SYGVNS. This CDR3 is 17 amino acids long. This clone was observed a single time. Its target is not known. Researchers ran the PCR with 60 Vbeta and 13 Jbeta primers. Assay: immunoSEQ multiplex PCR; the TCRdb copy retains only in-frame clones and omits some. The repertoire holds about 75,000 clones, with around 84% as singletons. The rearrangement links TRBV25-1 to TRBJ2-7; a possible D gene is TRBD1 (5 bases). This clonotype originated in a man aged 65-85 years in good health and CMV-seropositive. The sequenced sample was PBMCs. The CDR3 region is CASSELGMGRVPYEQYF. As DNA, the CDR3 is TGTGCCAGCAGTGAATTGGGTATGGGCAGGGTCCCCTACGAGCAGTACTTC.